This T cell receptor beta chain was documented in a study of shared clonotypes between healthy human individuals (dated by TCRdb to about 2020). In terms of the full investigation: Three men and two women, aged 18 to 49 years, made up the cohort. Per donor, three plates each were used for CD4 naive and CD4 memory, two for CD8 naive, and one for CD8 memory. To estimate repertoire size and how much clonotype sharing occurs between individuals, the study deeply sequenced the blood TCR repertoires of five healthy adults. To increase sequencing depth and limit assay-specific biases, different laboratories used diverse techniques to prepare libraries and sequence TCR repertoires. Leukapheresis yielded between about 0.85 and 10 billion PBMCs per donor.

CDR3 length: 15 amino acids, cysteine to phenylalanine. The kept DNA is CDR3 alone, 45 bases in frame from the first base. Clipping removes 6 bases from V and 2 bases from J, with 9 as the unmatched junction base count. CDR1 SGHRS and CDR2 YFSETQ were looked up in the germline V gene. What the work shows at the level of the full study, not this receptor alone: Estimated clonotype richness was generally larger for naive than for memory subsets. Incomplete sequencing was indicated by rarefaction of sorted-subset datasets, despite the large sequencing depth. Only blood was sampled, and tissue TCR repertoires likely differ from those in blood. Because the study included only a small number of donors, the genetic and exposure-history diversity represented was limited. Higher generation probabilities were observed for clonotypes shared by all four sorted-subset donors than for non-shared clonotypes. Based on pairwise subsampling, the degree of clonotype sharing among donors was expected to be affected by sequencing depth. Across a handful of donors, approximately 4.6% of naive CD4, roughly 3.5% of naive CD8, about 2% of memory CD4, and 0.4% to 0.45% of memory CD8 clonotypes were shared.

With respect to this clone: Its antigen is unknown. No per-base quality is available; no much larger clone lies one base away.

Donors were healthy HIV-negative adults with no recently reported acute infections or vaccinations. Only Caucasian adults living in Nashville, Tennessee, USA were represented among the donors. The CD8 memory samples were a combination of magnetically selected CD45RO+ cells and CCR7-negative CD45RA+ effector memory (TemRA) cells. Blood was collected by leukapheresis, and PBMCs were isolated by Ficoll-Histopaque density gradient centrifugation and then cryopreserved in liquid nitrogen vapor phase. Analytical flow cytometry was used to check the purity and quantity of every magnetically sorted T cell population. Each sorted fraction had its genomic DNA isolated and then quantified by UV absorbance on a Nanodrop 2000c. Using the deep immunoSEQ assay, TCR CDR3 regions were amplified from genomic DNA by multiplex PCR. For each cell subset, the extracted genomic DNA was distributed evenly across all wells of several immunoSEQ 96-well plates, and each plate served as one replicate. Each replicate PCR for sorted subsets received about 180 ng genomic DNA, equal to tens of thousands of T cell genomes. Purified libraries were measured with a Qubit 3.0 fluorometer, size-checked on a Bioanalyzer 2100, and measured again with the KAPA Library Quantification kit. A separate single-read 150-cycle Illumina NextSeq 550 flow cell was used to sequence each immunoSEQ 96-well plate. In the original analysis: Because only junctional sequences without quality scores were contained in the immunoSEQ output, filtering matching that applied to full-length reads could not be performed. Sequences were annotated with PyIR, a Python wrapper for IgBLAST v1.9, using IMGT germline references to assign V/J genes and CDR3. Reads with weak V/J assignments (E-value above 1e-6), missing CDR3, stop codons, out-of-frame junctions, or ambiguous translated residues were removed. V3J clonotypes were defined by identical inferred V gene, J gene, and CDR3 amino acid sequence. Percentage overlap between repertoires was computed as shared unique clonotypes divided by the size of the smaller repertoire. Richness of each repertoire was evaluated using RTK rarefaction, the Chao1 estimator, and Recon v2.1 estimates of unobserved clonotypes. Generation probabilities for all TCRbeta clonotypes obtained by the gDNA method from a handful of donors were computed using OLGA. The table comes from immuneACCESS by way of TCRdb, which keeps in-frame sequences with V and J called. Part of the clones is missing from these tables; in studies checked, under half for an unresolved V gene and the rest for unknown reasons. The V and J calls and clone size are taken from that table; D and trimming were inferred from the DNA. The sample table lists about 120,000 clones, more than 65% of them with a count of one. The leading ten clones occupy about 23% of the sample.

The TCR was taken from a woman aged 25 to 45 in good health. The material sequenced was memory CD8+ T cells sorted from blood. The cell subset or site label for this specimen denotes: CD45RO+ cells pooled with CCR7-negative TemRA cells. The chain uses TRBV5-1 and TRBJ2-7, and 9 bases in between align with TRBD1. The encoded CDR3 is CASTWDRERTYEQYF. The DNA sequence is as follows: TGCGCCAGCACTTGGGACAGGGAGAGAACCTACGAGCAGTACTTC.